The sequence of this TCR beta chain was determined in a study of T cell responses to AZD1222 COVID-19 vaccine (dated by TCRdb to about 2021). Broadly, across the study: AZD1222 recipients whose second dose came at about 4 weeks and those whose second dose came at about 12 weeks were combined into one group, since spike-specific TCR depth and breadth did not differ between the two schedules. Trial participants were enrolled into age subgroups of 18-55, 56-69 and 70-plus years, which contained 148, 28 and 57 TCR-sequenced participants, respectively. TCR sequencing covered 230 or so trial participants: roughly 200 given two doses of AZD1222 and 26 given two doses of MenACWY control vaccine. Paper-wide results and their limitations: Because no samples from the day 14 peak response were available, repertoires could be characterized only after the peak T cell response. Participants were mostly white British, with more females than males. The authors suggested clonal diversity may have been underestimated. After two AZD1222 doses, both the breadth and the depth of spike-specific TCRs were significantly higher than at day 0 and than in MenACWY recipients. The 56-69-year group was small, and its depth increase did not reach significance, likely because of low power. Conclusions about previously exposed vaccinees are limited because only five or six AZD1222 recipients were SARS-CoV-2 seropositive at baseline. Reportedly, almost half of the unique spike-specific TCRs recognized epitopes lying outside the regions that are mutated in the B.1.351 and B.1.1.7 variants. CD4 TCRs associated with the vaccine covered the entire spike protein, and the dominant responses were in regions 160-218 and 743-854.

The CDR3 regions of human TCRbeta chains were subjected to immunosequencing. The authors' analysis ran thus. Repertoire TCRs were matched against a reference library of SARS-CoV-2-specific TCRs generated with the MIRA antigen-specificity platform. Breadth was defined as the fraction of unique TCRs that were SARS-CoV-2-associated, and depth was defined as the fraction of total T cells that were SARS-CoV-2-associated. Each spike-specific TCR was assigned to its reactive spike region and to a CD4 or CD8 class using the MIRA data. Log10-transformed breadth and depth values were compared by one-way ANOVA with Sidak's multiple comparisons tests. TCRdb took this table from immuneACCESS and kept in-frame rearrangements with V and J called. Such tables lack part of the clones; where checked against another copy, unresolved V genes explain under half of the gap, and the rest is unexplained. V and J calls and clone size are copied from that table; D and trimming were computed from the DNA. The sample records roughly 180,000 clones, 94% of which are singletons. The ten top clones hold approximately 0.58% of the sample.

Note on this clone: Its cognate antigen has yet to be identified. No base quality values were provided; no much bigger clone lies one nucleotide off.

The time point label, as the study defines it: baseline before first vaccination. Samples from vaccinated people were obtained from the UK trials COV001 and COV002, which included a single-blind randomized controlled phase 2/3 trial of AZD1222 (ChAdOx1 nCoV-19) in healthy adults. Trial participant PBMC samples were collected at day 0 and day 28 after the second dose for TCRbeta chain sequencing. CDR1 and CDR2, per the germline V gene, are MNHEY and SVGAGI. V is clipped by 5 bases and J by 0 bases, and the sequence between their germline boundaries is 11 bases long. Spanning cysteine to phenylalanine, the CDR3 consists of 15 amino acids. The CDR3 DNA has 45 bases and is translated from base 1.

The V gene is TRBV6-5 and the J gene is TRBJ1-3, with the identity of the D gene unclear. The sequence was obtained from an adult in good health. Specimen: peripheral blood, collected on day 0 of AZD1222 vaccination. Here is the DNA: TGTGCCAGCAGTCCCCGACACCTCTCTGGAAACACCATATATTTT. Translation gives CASSPRHLSGNTIYF.